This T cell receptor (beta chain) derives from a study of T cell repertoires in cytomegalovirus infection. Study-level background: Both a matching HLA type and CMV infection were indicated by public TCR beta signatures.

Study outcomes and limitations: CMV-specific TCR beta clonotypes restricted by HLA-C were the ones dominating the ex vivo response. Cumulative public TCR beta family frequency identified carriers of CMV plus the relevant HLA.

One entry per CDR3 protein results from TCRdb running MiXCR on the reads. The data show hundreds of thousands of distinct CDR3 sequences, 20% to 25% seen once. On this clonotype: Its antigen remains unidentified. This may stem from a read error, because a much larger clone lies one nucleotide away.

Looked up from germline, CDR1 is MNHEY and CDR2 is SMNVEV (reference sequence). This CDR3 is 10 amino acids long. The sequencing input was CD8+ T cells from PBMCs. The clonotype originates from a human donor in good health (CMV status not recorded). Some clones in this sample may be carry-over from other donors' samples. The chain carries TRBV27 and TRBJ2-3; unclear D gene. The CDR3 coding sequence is TGTACCAGCATCGGAGATACGCAGTATTTT. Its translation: CTSIGDTQYF.